The 2 T cell receptor beta chains reported below all come from one sample, sequenced in a study of T cell responses to AZD1222 COVID-19 vaccine (TCRdb year 2021). Per the publication, the time point label means: baseline before first vaccination. Receptor libraries were prepared by the immunoSEQ multiplex PCR assay. This immuneACCESS table, as held by TCRdb, lists in-frame sequences with V and J called but not all clones. Of the missing ones, under half trace to an unresolved V gene in checked studies; the others have no known cause. Here the sample has 110,000 or so clones; about 90% occur a single time. The ten largest clonotypes hold about 5.2% of the sample. The material was peripheral blood, obtained on day 0 of AZD1222 vaccination. These receptors came from an adult in good health.

The chain uses TRBV28 and TRBJ1-5; 8 nucleotides line up with TRBD1. After removal of 6 bases from V and 7 bases from J, the junction contained 8 bases not matched to a gene. CDR1 MDHEN and CDR2 SYDVKM come from the germline V gene. The CDR3 spans 14 residues. The CDR3: CASRSTGARQPQHF. The CDR3 region has the DNA TGTGCCAGCAGGTCGACAGGGGCGCGGCAGCCCCAGCATTTT. The full variable domain, with the rest looked up from reference TRBV28 and TRBJ1-5, is DVKVTQSSRYLVKRTGEKVFLECVQDMDHENMFWYRQDPGLGLRLIYFSYDVKMKEKGDIPEGYSVSREKKERFSLILESASTNQTSMYLCASRSTGARQPQHFGDGTRLSIL.

The rearrangement joins TRBV27 to TRBJ1-1; D is possibly TRBD1 (6 bases). This CDR3 comprises 13 residues. Germline V lookup: CDR1 MNHEY, CDR2 SMNVEV (reference sequence). The ends were cut back, 3 bases at V and 4 bases at J, with 9 bases in the middle. CDR3 coding DNA: TGTGCCAGCAGTTTGAGGGGGTCCACTGAAGCTTTCTTT. Its translation: CASSLRGSTEAFF.